This is a list of T cell receptor beta chains from one sample in a study of T cells in localized non-small cell lung cancer. Measured with immunoSEQ multiplex PCR; TCRdb has only the in-frame clones, and not every one. The table lists some 52,000 clones, roughly 88% of them singletons. The specimen was peripheral blood, collected before any cancer treatment. The receptors here all came from a male donor at least 60 years old with stage III squamous cell lung carcinoma. Both conserved end residues are part of each CDR3.

j_call	v_call	cdr3_aa
TRBJ2-1	TRBV28	CASTLGGLREQFF
TRBJ2-4	TRBV5-4	CASSPEGLAGGSTLNIQYF
TRBJ1-5	TRBV18	CASSPPGQGNQPQHF
TRBJ2-7	TRBV12-5	CASGRTSGGSYEQYF
TRBJ2-3	TRBV7-3	CASSLGGGHPSTDTQYF
TRBJ2-5	TRBV5-4	CASSLWGRETQYF
TRBJ1-1	TRBV7-3	CASSQGDIDSEAFF
TRBJ1-4	TRBV2	CASSERPNEKLFF
TRBJ1-5	TRBV6-5	CASSQGQGRQPQHF
TRBJ2-3	TRBV7-6	CASSLGFSGISTDTQYF
TRBJ2-5	TRBV7-6	CASSLGLRGGSRETQYF
TRBJ2-7	TRBV19	CASSRQGSYEQYF
TRBJ2-3	TRBV27	CASTSLLAGLTDTQYF
TRBJ2-3	TRBV7-3	CASSHITDTQYF
TRBJ1-4	TRBV7-8	CASSPLRDRHNEKLFF
TRBJ1-1	TRBV18	CASSPLNIEAFF
TRBJ2-2	TRBV7-6	CASSPTSGQSNTGELFF
TRBJ2-5	TRBV6-5	CASSYMQGVQETQYF
TRBJ2-2	TRBV2	CASRISQGGWLFF
TRBJ2-5	TRBV29-1	CSASGTSGTETQYF
TRBJ1-2	TRBV28	CASRTGTGGYGYTF
TRBJ2-2	TRBV9	CASSVYLGERTGELFF
TRBJ1-6	TRBV6-5	CASSYLDNSYNSPLHF
TRBJ2-7	TRBV6-6	CASSSWDSYEQYF
TRBJ2-7	TRBV13	CASSFLGAGQYF
TRBJ2-7	TRBV10-3	CAISRQTSGATYEQYF
TRBJ1-2	TRBV7-9	CASSLSEYHYGYTF
TRBJ2-3	TRBV5-1	CASSFSPSGYSTSTDTQYF
TRBJ2-1	TRBV19	CASSIYSSGRVLDEQFF
TRBJ1-6	TRBV27	CASSFGTGTGGSPLHF
TRBJ1-4	TRBV18	CASSPQNNEKLFF
TRBJ1-5	TRBV23-1	CASSQSAGQGINQPQHF
TRBJ2-7	TRBV5-4	CASSLGTGGTYEQYF
TRBJ2-7	TRBV4-3	CASSQDADSGYSSYEQYF
TRBJ2-1	TRBV27	CASSPLDRQYNEQFF
TRBJ2-3	TRBV7-9	CASSLGLDADTQYF
TRBJ2-3	TRBV29-1	CSAARQADTQYF
TRBJ2-1	TRBV7-2	CASLRGGNSPYNEQFF
TRBJ2-7	TRBV19	CASSPRTGRPEQYF
TRBJ1-2	TRBV11-1	CASSLDRGYGYTF